This T cell receptor (beta chain) derives from a study of Graves' ophthalmopathy and Graves' hyperthyroidism. Clinicians diagnosed using symptoms, serum thyroxine, TRAb, thyroid ultrasound and orbital computed tomography. CDR1 is DFQATT and CDR2 is SNEGSKA in the germline V gene (reference sequence). The CDR3 totals 17 residues. Trimming took 2 bases from V and 4 from J; bases not matched to a gene: 13. For repertoire sequencing, the TCR beta CDR3 regions were amplified from RNA transcripts. Second-round multiplex PCR followed a first-round RT-PCR using HTBI primers. TCRdb called the multiplex PCR reads again in MiXCR, with one record for every CDR3 protein. The repertoire holds approximately 540,000 distinct CDR3 sequences, with less than 40% as singletons.

The chain combines TRBV20-1 with TRBJ1-1; 10 nucleotides line up with TRBD1. The sequenced sample consisted of peripheral blood or thyroid tissue (not recorded which). The receptor's source is an adult man with Graves' hyperthyroidism. The DNA for the CDR3 is TGCAGTGCTAGACCGCCGGACAGGGGGACTTTTGGCACTGAAGCTTTCTTT. Protein sequence: CSARPPDRGTFGTEAFF.